The sequence of this TCR beta chain was determined in a study of T cells in Graves' hyperthyroidism and ophthalmopathy. About the research overall: Once the initial diagnosis was made, peripheral blood was obtained before any treatment.

What was amplified from RNA transcripts were TCR beta CDR3 regions. First-round RT-PCR with HTBI primers amplified the TCR CDR3 region. TCRdb passed the multiplex PCR reads through MiXCR, listing each CDR3 protein once. Of under 350,000 distinct CDR3 sequences listed, roughly 23% are singletons. Study results and limitations: Model predictions of ophthalmopathy came a median approximately seven months before onset.

Germline-derived CDR1 and CDR2 are MNHEY and SMNVEV (reference sequence). The CDR3 is made up of 14 amino acids. Losses at the gene ends were 5 bases for V and 8 bases for J; bases not matched to a gene: 5. This clonotype appeared a few times. What it binds is unknown. Uncontrolled infection, other autoimmune disease, pregnancy or lactation excluded patients. The origin of this receptor is a woman between 45 and 65 years old with Graves' hyperthyroidism. The sequencing sample was made of blood. The chain couples TRBV27 to TRBJ1-6; 8 bases map to TRBD1. In DNA form, the CDR3 reads TGTGCCAGCAGTCCTTCGGGACAGGATTCACCCCTCCACTTT. It is translated as CASSPSGQDSPLHF.